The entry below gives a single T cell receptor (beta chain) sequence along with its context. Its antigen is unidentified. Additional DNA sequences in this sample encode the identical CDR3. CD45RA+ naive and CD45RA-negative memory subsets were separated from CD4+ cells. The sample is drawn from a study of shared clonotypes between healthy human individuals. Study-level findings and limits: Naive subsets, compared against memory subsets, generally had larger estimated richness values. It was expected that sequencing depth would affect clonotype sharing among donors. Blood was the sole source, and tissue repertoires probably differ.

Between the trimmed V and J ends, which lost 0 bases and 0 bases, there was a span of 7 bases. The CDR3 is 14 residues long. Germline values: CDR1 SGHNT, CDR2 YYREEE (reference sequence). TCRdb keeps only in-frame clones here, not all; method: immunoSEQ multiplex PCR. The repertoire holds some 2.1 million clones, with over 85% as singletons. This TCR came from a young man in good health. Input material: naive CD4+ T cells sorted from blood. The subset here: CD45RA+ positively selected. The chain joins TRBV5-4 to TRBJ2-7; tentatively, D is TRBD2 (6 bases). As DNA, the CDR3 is TGTGCCAGCAGCTTGGCGGGGGACTCCTACGAGCAGTACTTC. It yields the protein CASSLAGDSYEQYF.